This is a list of T cell receptor beta chains from one sample in a study of cytomegalovirus exposure and HLA in healthy donors. Method: immunoSEQ multiplex PCR; TCRdb's copy keeps in-frame clones and lacks some. This table has some 170,000 clones, around four fifths appearing once. Input material: PBMCs. These receptors all come from a woman between 45 and 65 years old in good health and CMV-seronegative. Both conserved end residues are trimmed from each CDR3.

>TRBJ2-3|16|TRBV29-1
SVEQGRDRGLGTDTQY
>TRBJ2-7|13|TRBV18
ASSPQAGITYEQY
>TRBJ2-7|12|TRBV7-2
ASSLSSGSYEQY
>TRBJ1-2|11|TRBV6-5
ASKLLRGNGYT
>TRBJ2-5|9|TRBV28
ASGQMETQY
>TRBJ1-2|10|TRBV28
ASSFLRYGYT
>TRBJ1-1|12|TRBV7-2
ASSPRQGRGEAF
>TRBJ2-1|13|TRBV7-2
ASSARDRAYNEQF
>-|13|TRBV7-2
ASSLVLDGSYEQY
>TRBJ2-3|13|TRBV6-5
ASSTLQRVTDTQY
>TRBJ1-6|11|TRBV25-1
GTRRALNSPLH
>TRBJ2-1|13|TRBV9
ASSVLAKTYNEQF
>TRBJ2-1|13|TRBV5-4
ASSPGGGTGNEQF
>TRBJ1-6|13|TRBV9
ASSVNDRMDSPLH
>TRBJ2-1|11|TRBV14
ASSQADRQRQF
>TRBJ2-2|14|TRBV9
ASSVGGGALAGELF
>TRBJ1-5|14|TRBV19
ASQHRTGYSNQPQH
>TRBJ1-1|13|TRBV11-2
ASSPGSGGSTEAF
>TRBJ2-1|14|TRBV7-9
ASSLARLASYNEQF
>TRBJ1-2|14|TRBV2
ASSEASDRGFDGYT
>TRBJ1-2|14|TRBV4-2
ASSQVGQAHVYGYT
>TRBJ2-1|15|TRBV27
ASSIPWGGTGGHEQF
>TRBJ2-5|13|TRBV10-3
AIAGAAGYVETQY
>TRBJ1-4|16|TRBV6-1
ASSELRLGRTPKGKLF
>TRBJ2-1|14|TRBV4-2
ASSQEGSGSYNEQF
>TRBJ1-2|12|TRBV2
ASTWRVWSSGYT
>TRBJ2-2|16|TRBV7-8
ASSLPLAGGPRTGELF
>TRBJ1-1|12|TRBV27
ASFRQYMNTEAF
>TRBJ1-1|11|TRBV7-2
ASSFSVLSEAF
>TRBJ2-7|13|TRBV11-2
ASSLVTGETYEQY
>TRBJ2-7|12|TRBV15
ATRDGVRSYEQY
>TRBJ2-3|11|TRBV9
ASSVTSTDTQY
>TRBJ2-7|13|TRBV4-3
ASSRTGTGVYEQY
>TRBJ2-1|15|TRBV5-1
ASSLASASGLYNEQF
>TRBJ2-1|13|TRBV2
ASTRLSGSYNEQF
>TRBJ2-4|11|TRBV11-2
ASSLDRGDIQY
>TRBJ1-2|13|TRBV28
ASSLRQGASNGYT
>TRBJ2-3|16|TRBV27
ASSFSYGRGSSTDTQY
>TRBJ2-7|12|TRBV28
ASSRPGQGMGWY